This is a list of T cell receptor beta chains from one sample in a study of siplizumab effects on memory and regulatory T cells. Measured with immunoSEQ multiplex PCR; TCRdb has only the in-frame clones, and not every one. Of 70,000 to 95,000 clones listed, more than 95% are singletons. The sequencing sample was made of naive CD4+ T cells sorted from blood. Source of these receptors: a human donor in good health. CDR3s include the opening cysteine and the closing phenylalanine or tryptophan. The D gene is left open where the match is weak. Size is stated for part of the rows, as once, few or many counts, or as a class when the clone is expanded.

v_call,d_call,j_call,clone_size,cdr3_nt,cdr3_aa
TRBV18,-,TRBJ2-3,-,TGTGCCAGCTCACCCGGGGTCACAGATACGCAGTATTTT,CASSPGVTDTQYF
TRBV5-4,TRBD1,TRBJ1-2,-,TGTGCCAGCAGCTTCGCCGGGACAGGGGGCGTAGATGGCTACACCTTC,CASSFAGTGGVDGYTF
TRBV6-5,-,TRBJ1-2,-,TGTGCCAGCAGTTCAGGAATGGGTGGCTACACCTTC,CASSSGMGGYTF
TRBV5-1,TRBD1,TRBJ1-2,-,TGCGCCAGCAGCCTACAGGACAGGGGGAACTACACCTTC,CASSLQDRGNYTF
TRBV11-2,-,TRBJ1-4,-,TGTGCCAGCAGCTTAGAAGGACACTGGAATGAAAAACTGTTTTTT,CASSLEGHWNEKLFF
TRBV7-2,-,TRBJ2-1,-,TGTGCCAGCAGCTTAGCGCCCGACCCCAATGAGCAGTTCTTC,CASSLAPDPNEQFF
TRBV11-2,-,TRBJ1-1,-,TGTGCCAGCAGCTCTTTGGTTTTTGTGGAAGCTTTCTTT,CASSSLVFVEAFF
TRBV5-4,TRBD1,TRBJ1-1,-,TGTGCCAGCAGAAAGACAGGGTCGGACACTGAAGCTTTCTTT,CASRKTGSDTEAFF
TRBV7-3,-,TRBJ2-3,-,TGTGCCAGCAGTCCCACAGGGTGGCAGGATACGCAGTATTTT,CASSPTGWQDTQYF
TRBV5-1,-,TRBJ2-3,-,TGCGCCAGCAGCCCACGGACTGTGGGCACAGATACGCAGTATTTT,CASSPRTVGTDTQYF
TRBV2,-,TRBJ1-3,-,TGTGCCACTACAGGTTCTGGAAACACCATATATTTT,CATTGSGNTIYF
TRBV2,-,TRBJ2-2,-,TGTGCCAGCATCCTAGGGCAGCCGGGGACCGGGGAGCTGTTTTTT,CASILGQPGTGELFF
TRBV7-2,TRBD2,TRBJ2-1,-,TGTGCCAGCAGCTTAGCCGGGACTACCCCCAATGAGCAGTTCTTC,CASSLAGTTPNEQFF
TRBV7-2,-,TRBJ2-7,once,TGTGCCAGCAGCTATAGCCAGGGCGACGAGCAGTACTTC,CASSYSQGDEQYF
TRBV2,-,TRBJ2-5,-,TGTGCCAGCAGTGACCCGGCTGGCCCTAAGACCCAGTACTTC,CASSDPAGPKTQYF
TRBV6-5,-,TRBJ1-2,once,TGTGCCAGCAGCCAAGCCCCCACTGCTAACTATGGCTACACCTTC,CASSQAPTANYGYTF
TRBV28,-,TRBJ2-2,-,TGTGCCAGCAGTCCCCCCCCGGGAGGGGGCGCCGGGGAGCTGTTTTTT,CASSPPPGGGAGELFF
TRBV7-9,TRBD1,TRBJ1-2,-,TGTGCCAGCAGCCTTAAGGGGGCCAGAAAAAGCATTAACTATGGCTACACCTTC,CASSLKGARKSINYGYTF
TRBV9,-,TRBJ1-6,-,TGTGCCAGCAGCGTATCCCTAGGGAATTCACCCCTCCACTTT,CASSVSLGNSPLHF
TRBV10-3,-,TRBJ1-2,-,TGTGCCATACACGGGGGGAACTATGGCTACACCTTC,CAIHGGNYGYTF
TRBV9,-,TRBJ2-7,-,TGTGCCAGCAGCCCCTCCGGAGGAACCTACGAGCAGTACTTC,CASSPSGGTYEQYF
TRBV6-6,-,TRBJ2-1,once,TGTGCCAGCAGTTTGGGGGATAGCTATGAGCAGTTCTTC,CASSLGDSYEQFF